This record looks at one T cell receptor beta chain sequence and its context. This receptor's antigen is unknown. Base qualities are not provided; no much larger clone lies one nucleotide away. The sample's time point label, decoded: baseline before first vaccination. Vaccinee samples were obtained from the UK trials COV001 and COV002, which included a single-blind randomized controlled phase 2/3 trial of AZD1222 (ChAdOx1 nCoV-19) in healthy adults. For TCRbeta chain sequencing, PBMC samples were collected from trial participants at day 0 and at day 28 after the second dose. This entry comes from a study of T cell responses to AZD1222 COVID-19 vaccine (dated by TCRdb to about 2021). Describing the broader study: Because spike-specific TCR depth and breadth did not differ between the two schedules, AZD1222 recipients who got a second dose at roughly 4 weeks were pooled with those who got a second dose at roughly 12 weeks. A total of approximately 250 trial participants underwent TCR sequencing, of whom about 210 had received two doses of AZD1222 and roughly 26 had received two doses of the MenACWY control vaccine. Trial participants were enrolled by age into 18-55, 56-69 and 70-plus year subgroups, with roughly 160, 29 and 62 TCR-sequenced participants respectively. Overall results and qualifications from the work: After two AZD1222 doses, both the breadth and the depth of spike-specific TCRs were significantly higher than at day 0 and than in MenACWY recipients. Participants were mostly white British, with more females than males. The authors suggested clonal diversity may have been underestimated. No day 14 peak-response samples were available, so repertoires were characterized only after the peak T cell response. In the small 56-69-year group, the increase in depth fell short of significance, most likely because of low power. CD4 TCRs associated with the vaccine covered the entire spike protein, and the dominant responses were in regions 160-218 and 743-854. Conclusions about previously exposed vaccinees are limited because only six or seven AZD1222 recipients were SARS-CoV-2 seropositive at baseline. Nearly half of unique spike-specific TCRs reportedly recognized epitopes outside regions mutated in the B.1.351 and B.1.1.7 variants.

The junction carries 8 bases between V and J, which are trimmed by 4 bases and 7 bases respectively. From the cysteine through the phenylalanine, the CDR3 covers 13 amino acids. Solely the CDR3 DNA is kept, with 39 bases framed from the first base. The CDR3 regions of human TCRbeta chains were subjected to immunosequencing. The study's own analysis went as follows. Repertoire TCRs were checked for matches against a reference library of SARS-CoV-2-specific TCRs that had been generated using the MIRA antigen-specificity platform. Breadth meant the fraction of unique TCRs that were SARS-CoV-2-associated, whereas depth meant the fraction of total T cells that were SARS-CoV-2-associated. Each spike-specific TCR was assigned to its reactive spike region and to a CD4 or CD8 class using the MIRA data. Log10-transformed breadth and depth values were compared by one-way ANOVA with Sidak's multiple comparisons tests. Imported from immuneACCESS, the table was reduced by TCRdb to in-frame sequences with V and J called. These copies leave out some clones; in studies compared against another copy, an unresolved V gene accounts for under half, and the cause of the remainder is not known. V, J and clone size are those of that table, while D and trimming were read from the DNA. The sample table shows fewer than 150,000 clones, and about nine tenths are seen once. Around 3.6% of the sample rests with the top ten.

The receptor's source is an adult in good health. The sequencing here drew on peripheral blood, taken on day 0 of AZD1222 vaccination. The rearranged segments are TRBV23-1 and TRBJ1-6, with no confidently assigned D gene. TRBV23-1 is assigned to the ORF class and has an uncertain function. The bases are TGCGCCAGCAGTCGAAACGAGAATTCACCCCTCCACTTT. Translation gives CASSRNENSPLHF.